A single TCR beta chain is shown here with its context. Germline trimming cut 4 bases from V and 2 bases from J; bases unmatched to any gene: 5. The CDR3 runs 15 residues. Germline assignment: CDR1 SEHNR and CDR2 FQNEAQ (reference sequence). Data came from immunoSEQ multiplex PCR; TCRdb stores just in-frame clones and leaves some out. In the table there are around 47,000 clones, about 96% of which are singletons. This record belongs to a study of T cell changes during pregnancy in multiple sclerosis. The sample consisted of peripheral blood, taken in the second trimester of pregnancy. This chain uses TRBV7-9 with TRBJ2-3; 8 nucleotides align to TRBD2. This sequence was found in a female donor with multiple sclerosis, enrolled in a pregnancy study. The CDR3: CASSSTSGDTDTQYF. As DNA, the CDR3 is TGTGCCAGCAGCTCCACTAGCGGAGACACAGATACGCAGTATTTT.